This TCR beta chain was captured by sequencing in a study of identical twins. For this clonotype: What it recognizes is unknown.

Study outcomes and limitations: Those out-of-frame alpha sequences shared by twins showed an excess of low generation probability.

The CDR3 contains 15 residues. V was clipped by 5 bases and J by 3 bases, with 14 bases between them. The germline gives CDR1 MNHEY, CDR2 SMNVEV (reference sequence). The cDNA had a unique molecular identifier and a template-switch universal primer site. From the 5' RACE reads, TCRdb called clonotypes with MiXCR, one entry per CDR3 protein. This sample has fewer than 450,000 distinct CDR3 sequences, with approximately 9.1% found just once. Sequenced material: naive T cells sorted from blood. The rearrangement uses TRBV27 and TRBJ1-5; D uncertain. This TCR was sampled from a woman aged 50 to 65 in good health. The CDR3 DNA sequence: TGTGCCAGCAGTGAAGCGGGTCGGGACAATCAGCCCCAGCATTTT. This translates into CASSEAGRDNQPQHF.